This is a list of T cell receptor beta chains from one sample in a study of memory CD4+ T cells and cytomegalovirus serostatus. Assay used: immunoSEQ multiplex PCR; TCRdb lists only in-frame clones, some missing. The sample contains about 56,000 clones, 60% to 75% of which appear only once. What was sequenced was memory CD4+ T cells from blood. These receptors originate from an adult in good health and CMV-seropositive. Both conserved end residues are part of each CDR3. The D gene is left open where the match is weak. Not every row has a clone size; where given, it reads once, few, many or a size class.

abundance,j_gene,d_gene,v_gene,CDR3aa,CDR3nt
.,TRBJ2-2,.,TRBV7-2,CASSLTRGGTGELFF,TGTGCCAGCAGCTTAACCAGGGGGGGCACCGGGGAGCTGTTTTTT
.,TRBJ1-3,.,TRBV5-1,CASSEQGSGNTIYF,TGCGCCAGCTCTGAGCAGGGTTCTGGAAACACCATATATTTT
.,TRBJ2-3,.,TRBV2,CASSETELSTDTQYF,TGTGCCAGCAGTGAAACGGAACTTAGCACAGATACGCAGTATTTT
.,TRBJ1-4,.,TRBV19,CASSIVSGSGGYNEKLFF,TGTGCCAGTAGTATAGTGTCCGGGAGTGGGGGGTATAATGAAAAACTGTTTTTT
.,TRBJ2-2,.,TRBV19,CASSIAGLNTGELFF,TGTGCCAGTAGTATTGCCGGGCTTAACACCGGGGAGCTGTTTTTT
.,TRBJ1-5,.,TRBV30,CAWSSQGGSNQPQHF,TGTGCCTGGAGTTCACAGGGCGGCAGCAATCAGCCCCAGCATTTT
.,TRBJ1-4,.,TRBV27,CASSLSVRGREKLFF,TGTGCCAGCAGTTTGTCTGTCAGGGGTCGGGAAAAACTGTTTTTT
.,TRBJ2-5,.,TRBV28,CASTPVGQEETQYF,TGTGCCAGCACCCCCGTGGGGCAGGAAGAGACCCAGTACTTC
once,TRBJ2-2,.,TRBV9,CASSSPKRHNTGELFF,TGTGCCAGCAGCAGTCCCAAGAGGCATAACACCGGGGAGCTGTTTTTT
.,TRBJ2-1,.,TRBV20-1,CSANVYNEQFF,TGCAGTGCTAACGTTTACAATGAGCAGTTCTTC
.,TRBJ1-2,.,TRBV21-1,CASSEKTGQLSNYGYTF,TGTGCCAGCAGCGAGAAAACGGGACAGCTCTCTAACTATGGCTACACCTTC
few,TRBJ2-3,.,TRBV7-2,CASSLLVTTDTQYF,TGTGCCAGCAGCTTATTGGTTACCACAGATACGCAGTATTTT
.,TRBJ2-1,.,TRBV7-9,CASSPLALSWDEQFF,TGTGCCAGCAGCCCTTTGGCACTCTCATGGGATGAGCAGTTCTTC
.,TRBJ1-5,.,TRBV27,CASSLGQGPNQPQHF,TGTGCCAGCAGTTTAGGTCAGGGGCCAAATCAGCCCCAGCATTTT
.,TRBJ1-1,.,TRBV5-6,CASSPPTSNTEAFF,TGTGCCAGCAGCCCCCCTACTTCGAACACTGAAGCTTTCTTT
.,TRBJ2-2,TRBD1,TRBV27,CASSRGQGLLYGELFF,TGTGCCAGCAGCCGCGGACAGGGGCTTTTATACGGGGAGCTGTTTTTT
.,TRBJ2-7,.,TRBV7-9,CASSLGPGTGGHEQYF,TGTGCCAGCAGCTTAGGCCCCGGGACGGGGGGCCACGAGCAGTACTTC
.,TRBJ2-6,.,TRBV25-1,CASSEWLSGTGANVLTF,TGTGCCAGCAGTGAATGGTTATCAGGGACTGGGGCCAACGTCCTGACTTTC
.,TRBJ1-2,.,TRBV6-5,CASRKITGPGYTF,TGTGCCAGCAGGAAAATCACAGGTCCTGGCTACACCTTC
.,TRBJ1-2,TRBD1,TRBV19,CASSAQTGGDYGYTF,TGTGCCAGTAGTGCTCAGACAGGGGGGGACTATGGCTACACCTTC
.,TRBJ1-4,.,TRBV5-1,CASSLGVVVNNEKLFF,TGCGCCAGCAGCTTGGGAGTTGTGGTCAACAATGAAAAACTGTTTTTT
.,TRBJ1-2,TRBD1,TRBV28,CATSGGSRWGYTF,TGTGCCACTTCAGGGGGGTCGCGATGGGGCTACACCTTC
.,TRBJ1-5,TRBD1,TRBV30,CAWSDRGRQPQHF,TGTGCCTGGAGTGACAGGGGTCGTCAGCCCCAGCATTTT
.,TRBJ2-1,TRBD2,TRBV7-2,CASSFGLVGNEQFF,TGTGCCAGCAGTTTCGGACTAGTGGGCAATGAGCAGTTCTTC
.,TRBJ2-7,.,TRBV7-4,CASSLVGDDLSYEQYF,TGTGCCAGCAGTTTGGTTGGAGACGATCTCTCCTACGAGCAGTACTTC
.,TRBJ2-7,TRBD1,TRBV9,CASSASWDRGYEQYF,TGTGCCAGCAGCGCCTCTTGGGACAGGGGCTACGAGCAGTACTTC
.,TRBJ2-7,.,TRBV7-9,CASSSGHSYEQYF,TGTGCCAGCAGCTCGGGACACTCCTACGAGCAGTACTTC
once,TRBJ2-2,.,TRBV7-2,CASSLVVGIGGELFF,TGTGCCAGCAGCTTAGTTGTAGGGATCGGCGGGGAGCTGTTTTTT
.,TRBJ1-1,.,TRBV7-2,CASSLVGGAIEAFF,TGTGCCAGCAGCTTAGTAGGGGGGGCCATTGAAGCTTTCTTT
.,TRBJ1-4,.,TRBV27,CASSPFRTASEKLFF,TGTGCCAGCAGCCCTTTCCGGACAGCTTCGGAAAAACTGTTTTTT
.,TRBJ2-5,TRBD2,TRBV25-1,CASSEAREGTQYF,TGTGCCAGCAGTGAGGCCAGGGAGGGGACCCAGTACTTC
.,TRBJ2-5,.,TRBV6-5,CATREAGRPPETQYF,TGTGCCACCCGCGAAGCCGGACGCCCCCCAGAGACCCAGTACTTC
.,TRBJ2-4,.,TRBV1,CTVYPAGGGNIQYF,TGCACCGTGTATCCAGCGGGAGGAGGAAACATTCAGTACTTC
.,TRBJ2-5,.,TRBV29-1,CSVEVPGRTQYF,TGCAGCGTTGAGGTACCTGGGAGAACCCAGTACTTC
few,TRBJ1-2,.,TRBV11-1,CASSPRGLSYGYTF,TGTGCCAGCAGCCCGAGGGGTTTGAGTTATGGCTACACCTTC
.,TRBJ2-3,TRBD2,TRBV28,CASSRTGSGSTDTQYF,TGTGCCAGCAGCCGCACCGGTAGCGGGAGTACAGATACGCAGTATTTT
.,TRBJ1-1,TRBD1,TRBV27,CASSPGRGQMNTEAFF,TGTGCCAGCAGCCCGGGGAGGGGACAGATGAACACTGAAGCTTTCTTT
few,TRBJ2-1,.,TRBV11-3,CASSPRDGNEQFF,TGTGCCAGCAGCCCCCGGGACGGAAATGAGCAGTTCTTC
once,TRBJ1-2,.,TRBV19,CASRRGSGNRNYGYTF,TGTGCCAGTAGGCGTGGGTCGGGAAACAGGAACTATGGCTACACCTTC
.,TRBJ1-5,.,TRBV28,CASSSGSTIRPQHF,TGTGCCAGCAGTTCCGGAAGCACCATTCGGCCCCAGCATTTT